The 32 T cell receptor beta chains in this list originate from one sample, sequenced in a study of blood T cell repertoires in COVID-19. Produced via immunoSEQ multiplex PCR; TCRdb's table is partial and in-frame only. The sample includes 100,000 to 150,000 clones, approximately 81% of them seen just once. The sequenced sample was peripheral blood. The origin of the receptors is a woman aged 45-59 years with acute or convalescent COVID-19.

The genes are TRBV29-1 and TRBJ1-4; the match to TRBD1 covers 9 bases. Trimming removed 8 bases from V and 2 bases from J; junction bases left unmatched: 6. The CDR3 is made up of 14 amino acids. Germline V lookup: CDR1 SQVTM, CDR2 ANQGSEA. The CDR3 spells CSIRQGGTNEKLFF. The CDR3 nucleotides read TGCAGCATAAGACAGGGGGGCACTAATGAAAAACTGTTTTTT.

V is TRBV7-6 and J is TRBJ1-5; 7 bases fit TRBD1. This CDR3 comprises 16 residues. Looked up from germline, CDR1 is SGHVS and CDR2 is FNYEAQ. Trimming at V came to 2 bases and at J to 2 bases, leaving 6 bases not matched to a gene. The DNA for the CDR3 is TGTGCCAGCAGCTTAACTACAGGGGAGGGCAATCAGCCCCAGCATTTT. Residues: CASSLTTGEGNQPQHF.

The chain couples TRBV4-1 to TRBJ2-5; 7 positions match TRBD2. The CDR3 runs 15 residues. Per the germline V gene, CDR1 is MGHRA and CDR2 is YSYEKL. V trimming: 0 bases; J trimming: 4 bases; junction bases outside the gene matches: 5. The chain's CDR3 is CASSQDPGRVETQYF. The CDR3 bases are TGCGCCAGCAGCCAAGATCCAGGGAGGGTAGAGACCCAGTACTTC.

The chain joins TRBV5-1 to TRBJ1-4; 7 bases fit TRBD1. This CDR3 contains 19 residues. Trimming at V came to 2 bases and at J to 0 bases, leaving 13 bases not matched to a gene. Germline-derived CDR1 and CDR2 are SGHRS and YFSETQ. The CDR3 region is CASSLWESGGLATNEKLFF. CDR3 bases: TGCGCCAGCAGCTTATGGGAGTCAGGGGGTCTCGCAACTAATGAAAAACTGTTTTTT.

The chain carries TRBV9 and TRBJ2-2, with TRBD1 matching over 10 bases. Per germline, CDR1 SGDLS and CDR2 YYNGEE. CDR3 length: 13 residues. V shed 6 bases, J shed 5 bases, and the junction held 1 base outside the gene matches. DNA for the CDR3: TGTGCCAGCAAGGGACAGGGGACCGGGGAGCTGTTTTTT. Its protein product is CASKGQGTGELFF.

The chain uses TRBV21-1 and TRBJ2-2; TRBD2, the D gene given by the table, was not confirmed from the DNA. TRBV21-1 is a recognized pseudogene. CDR3 length equals 17 residues. CDR3 protein: CASSKVQAGKNPGELFF. The CDR3 nucleotides are TGTGCCAGCAGCAAAGTACAAGCGGGTAAGAATCCCGGGGAGCTGTTTTTT.

The chain uses TRBV7-2 and TRBJ2-1, with TRBD2 as a possible D gene (5 bases). Germline V gene data show CDR1 as SGHTA and CDR2 as FQGNSA. The germline V and J ends were trimmed by 5 bases and 9 bases, with 14 bases remaining between them. The CDR3 spans 13 residues. CDR3 protein: CASSTKLGIEQFF. In DNA form, the CDR3 reads TGTGCCAGCAGCACGAAACTAGGTATTGAGCAGTTCTTC. Full variable domain (outside the CDR3, taken from reference TRBV7-2 and TRBJ2-1): GAGVSQSPSNKVTEKGKDVELRCDPISGHTALYWYRQSLGQGLEFLIYFQGNSAPDKSGLPSDRFSAERTGGSVSTLTIQRTQQEDSAVYLCASSTKLGIEQFFGPGTRLTVL.

Concerning this clone: One end of the junction fails to match germline, which may point to a read error. The V and J genes are TRBV2 and TRBJ2-3, with 8 positions matching TRBD2. Germline CDR1 is SNHLY and CDR2 is FYNNEI. The CDR3 loop spans 12 amino acids. CDR3 DNA: TGTGCCAGTGGACTAGCTACAGATACGCAGTGTTTT. It codes for CASGLATDTQCF.

This clone was picked up a small number of times. The chain joins TRBV6-5 to TRBJ2-2; tentative D call: TRBD1 (5 bases). V lost 10 bases to trimming and J lost 5 bases, with 14 bases between them. Germline values: CDR1 MNHEY, CDR2 SVGAGI. The CDR3 is 13 amino acids. The CDR3 DNA reads TGTGCCACCACGTCGACAGTTACCGGGGAGCTGTTTTTT. It translates to CATTSTVTGELFF.

The CDR3 sequence: CASRSGGDYNEQFF. CDR3 DNA sequence: TGTGCCAGCAGGAGCGGGGGGGACTACAATGAGCAGTTCTTC. V gene TRBV7-9 combines with J gene TRBJ2-1, with 10 bases aligning to TRBD2. The CDR3 is 14 amino acids. Per the germline V gene, CDR1 is SEHNR and CDR2 is FQNEAQ (reference sequence). The J segment lost 3 bases and the V segment lost 6 bases, leaving 2 bases of the junction unmatched.

The table lists this clone with a count of one. The chain links TRBV19 to TRBJ1-1, with D maybe TRBD1 (5 bases). Trimming shortened V by 3 bases and J by 1 base, and 9 bases separated the two germline ends. CDR1 is LNHDA, CDR2 SQIVND, per germline (reference sequence). The CDR3 sequence is 14 residues long. The CDR3 DNA is TGTGCCAGTAGTATGGGGCAGAGGAACACTGAAGCTTTCTTT. Residues: CASSMGQRNTEAFF.

The rearrangement links TRBV9 to TRBJ2-7; 8 nucleotides match TRBD1. This CDR3 is 16 amino acids long. The J segment lost 5 bases and the V segment lost 3 bases, leaving 13 bases of the junction unmatched. Germline V gene lookup returns CDR1 SGDLS and CDR2 YYNGEE. The CDR3, as DNA: TGTGCCAGCAGCGCAACTAAGGGACAGGCCTTCCACGAGCAGTACTTC. Protein product: CASSATKGQAFHEQYF.

In its sample, this clone was seen once. In DNA form, the CDR3 reads TGTGCCAGCAGTGAAGGCGGCGTGGGGACCCAGTACTTC. Protein product: CASSEGGVGTQYF. This sequence joins TRBV6-1 and TRBJ2-5; no reliable D call. The CDR3 covers 13 residues. Germline V gene sequence: CDR1 MNHNS, CDR2 SASEGT. V lost 1 base and J 7 bases, leaving 10 bases between the germline ends.

Written as DNA, the CDR3 is TGTGCCAGTCACCAGGGTTTTGGTTATGGCTACACCTTC. It codes for CASHQGFGYGYTF. The chain recombines TRBV6-5 with TRBJ1-2; possible D gene TRBD1, 5 bases. CDR1 is MNHEY, CDR2 SVGAGI, per germline. The CDR3 is 13 amino acids. Trimming took off 9 bases at V and 5 bases at J, with 16 bases between the two ends.

The chain joins TRBV6-5 to TRBJ1-2, with D possibly being TRBD1 (5 bases). Germline CDR1 and CDR2: MNHEY and SVGAGI. The germline V and J ends were trimmed by 7 bases and 4 bases, with 16 bases remaining between them. The CDR3 has 14 amino acids. The CDR3 region is CASIQGLEFYGYTF. Here the CDR3 DNA reads TGTGCCAGCATTCAGGGACTGGAGTTCTATGGCTACACCTTC.

The J gene is TRBJ1-5, the V gene TRBV21-1; the DNA was not used to check the table's D call, TRBD1. TRBV21-1 is a recognized pseudogene. This CDR3 spans 19 amino acids. The CDR3 spells CASSKEGKLTEDSNQPQHF. The CDR3 DNA reads TGTGCCAGCAGCAAAGAAGGGAAACTGACAGAAGATAGCAATCAGCCCCAGCATTTT.

The chain combines TRBV5-6 with TRBJ1-1; 9 bases align to TRBD1. V lost 2 bases, J lost 5 bases, and 4 bases stayed unmatched. Germline V gives CDR1 SGHDT, CDR2 YYEEEE. The CDR3 length is 14 residues. The CDR3 spells CASSLDRGRTEAFF. CDR3 nucleotide sequence: TGTGCCAGCAGCTTAGACAGGGGGAGGACTGAAGCTTTCTTT.

The chain is built from TRBV19 and TRBJ2-7; possible D gene TRBD2, 5 bases. The CDR3 consists of 14 residues. Germline V CDR1 and CDR2: LNHDA, SQIVND (reference sequence). Trimming shortened V by 6 bases and J by 1 base, and 13 bases separated the two germline ends. The CDR3 region has the DNA TGTGCCAGTAGACCCCGAGGGCAGTCCTACGAGCAGTACTTC. This encodes CASRPRGQSYEQYF.

CDR3 region: CASSLGAAAFF. As DNA, the CDR3 is TGTGCCAGCAGCTTAGGCGCGGCGGCTTTCTTT. This sequence joins TRBV7-8 and TRBJ1-1; D unclear. Germline CDR1 SGHVS, CDR2 FQNEAQ. The V and J ends lost 1 base and 11 bases respectively, with 8 bases between them. CDR3 length: 11 residues. The full variable domain, rest sourced from reference TRBV7-8 and TRBJ1-1, is GAGVSQSPRYKVAKRGQDVALRCDPISGHVSLFWYQQALGQGPEFLTYFQNEAQLDKSGLPSDRFFAERPEGSVSTLKIQRTQQEDSAVYLCASSLGAAAFFGQGTRLTVV.

The chain uses TRBV12-3 or TRBV12-4 and TRBJ1-6; D gene unclear. Trimming took 6 bases from V and 10 from J, leaving 10 bases between them. The CDR3 has 12 residues. In DNA, the CDR3 is TGTGCCAGCAGCCCTGCGTACTCACCCCTCCACTTT. Its translation: CASSPAYSPLHF.

Concerning this clone: One end of the junction varies from germline; a read error may be responsible. The rearrangement uses TRBV7-7 and TRBJ2-2; D unresolved. CDR1 is SSHAT, CDR2 FNYEAQ, per germline (reference sequence). The CDR3 consists of 13 residues. CDR3 residues: CASSPPGGVELFF. DNA for the CDR3: TGTGCTAGCAGCCCCCCCGGCGGTGTGGAGCTGTTTTTT. Filled out from reference TRBV7-7 and TRBJ2-2, the complete variable domain reads GAGVSQSPRYKVTKRGQDVTLRCDPISSHATLYWYQQALGQGPEFLTYFNYEAQPDKSGLPSDRFSAERPEGSISTLTIQRTEQRDSAMYRCASSPPGGVELFFGEGSRLTVL.

The chain recombines TRBV24-1 with TRBJ2-3, with D tentatively TRBD1 (6 bases). This CDR3 is built from 13 residues. V was shortened by 9 bases and J by 3 bases, with 12 bases between the two germline ends. CDR1 KGHDR and CDR2 SFDVKD come from the germline V gene. The CDR3 reads CATRDMRTDTQYF. The CDR3, as DNA: TGTGCCACCCGGGACATGAGAACAGATACGCAGTATTTT.

CDR3 in DNA: TGCGCCAGCAGCTTGGGGGGTTCAGGGGTCGACTACACCTTC. This gives the protein CASSLGGSGVDYTF. The chain couples TRBV5-1 to TRBJ1-2, with D tentatively TRBD1 (6 bases). Deletions cut 0 bases from V and 10 bases from J, with 16 bases between. CDR3 length: 14 amino acids. From germline, CDR1 is SGHRS and CDR2 YFSETQ.

The J gene is TRBJ2-7, the V gene TRBV2, with 7 positions matching TRBD2. V gave up 9 bases and J gave up 3 bases; unmatched junction bases: 5. Germline V gene data show CDR1 as SNHLY and CDR2 as FYNNEI. This CDR3 region has 12 residues. CDR3 sequence: CASMGLNYEQYF. The CDR3 bases are TGTGCCAGTATGGGACTAAACTACGAGCAGTACTTC.

V and J are TRBV5-8 and TRBJ2-1, with 8 bases aligning to TRBD2. Germline V gene sequence: CDR1 SGHTS, CDR2 YDEGEE. With 4 bases clipped from V and 9 bases from J, the junction kept 15 bases outside the gene matches. This CDR3 spans 16 amino acids. The CDR3 is CASSRISGVAGFEQFF. CDR3 nucleotide sequence: TGTGCCAGCAGCCGGATTTCCGGGGTAGCGGGATTTGAGCAGTTCTTC. Looking up the rest from reference TRBV5-8 and TRBJ2-1 gives the full variable domain: EAGVTQSPTHLIKTRGQQATLRCSPISGHTSVYWYQQALGLGLQFLLWYDEGEERNRGNFPPRFSGRQFPNYSSELNVNALELEDSALYLCASSRISGVAGFEQFFGPGTRLTVL.

A few counts support this clone. The chain links TRBV5-4 to TRBJ2-3; 9 nucleotides line up with TRBD2. The CDR3 spans 17 residues. The V segment lost 4 bases and the J segment 0 bases; nucleotides outside the gene matches: 9. Looked up from germline, CDR1 is SGHNT and CDR2 is YYREEE (reference sequence). The CDR3 DNA reads TGTGCCAGCAGCCGGGGCGGACTAGCGACTAGCACAGATACGCAGTATTTT. It specifies CASSRGGLATSTDTQYF.

This rearrangement joins TRBV20-1 to TRBJ2-3, with a tentative D call TRBD2 (6 bases). Per the germline V gene, CDR1 is DFQATT and CDR2 is SNEGSKA (reference sequence). CDR3 length: 13 residues. Trimming took 3 bases from V and 5 from J, leaving 12 bases between them. The CDR3 DNA sequence: TGCAGTGCTAGTGATACAGCGGGAGATACGCAGTATTTT. This codes for CSASDTAGDTQYF.

V gene TRBV6-5 combines with J gene TRBJ1-1; D is ambiguous. Germline values: CDR1 MNHEY, CDR2 SVGAGI. Trimming took 4 bases from V and 8 from J, leaving 11 bases between them. CDR3 length: 12 residues. CDR3 residues: CASSSHTREAFF. The CDR3 nucleotides are TGTGCCAGCAGTTCACATACGAGGGAAGCTTTCTTT.

Turning to this clone: At one boundary the junction diverges from the germline segment, which might be a read error. The rearrangement joins TRBV7-7 to TRBJ2-7; D may be TRBD2 (6 bases). Per the germline V gene, CDR1 is SSHAT and CDR2 is FNYEAQ (reference sequence). The CDR3 has 14 amino acids. The CDR3 DNA is TGTGCTAGCAGCTTAGGGCCCGGGGGCTACGAGCAGTACTTC. Translated: CASSLGPGGYEQYF.

This clone occurred a few times. The V and J genes are TRBV3-1 (or the pseudogene TRBV3-2) and TRBJ2-7, with 8 positions matching TRBD1. The CDR3 spans 13 residues. The germline V gene encodes CDR1 LGHDT and CDR2 YNNKEL (reference sequence). J lost 5 bases, V lost 5 bases, and 5 bases had no gene match. This CDR3 reads CASSGQGSNEQYF. For the CDR3, the DNA is TGTGCCAGCAGCGGACAGGGTTCTAACGAGCAGTACTTC.

The gene calls are TRBV2 and TRBJ2-3; TRBD1 aligns across 7 bases. After removal of 6 bases from V and 0 bases from J, the junction contained 6 bases not matched to a gene. The germline CDR1 and CDR2 sequences are SNHLY and FYNNEI. There are 15 residues in the CDR3. The CDR3 reads CASRSGQSSTDTQYF. The CDR3 DNA reads TGTGCCAGCAGATCGGGACAGAGTAGCACAGATACGCAGTATTTT. Full variable domain (rest looked up from reference TRBV2 and TRBJ2-3): EPEVTQTPSHQVTQMGQEVILRCVPISNHLYFYWYRQILGQKVEFLVSFYNNEISEKSEIFDDQFSVERPDGSNFTLKIRSTKLEDSAMYFCASRSGQSSTDTQYFGPGTRLTVL.

This clone was picked up one time. The chain uses TRBV5-1 and TRBJ2-1, with D possibly matching TRBD1 (5 bases). The germline CDR1 and CDR2 sequences are SGHRS and YFSETQ. The CDR3 covers 15 residues. Deletions cut 1 base from V and 7 bases from J, with 15 bases between. Here the CDR3 DNA reads TGCGCCAGCAGCTTGATAGTCGACAGCCAGAATGAGCAGTTCTTC. Its translation is CASSLIVDSQNEQFF.